This T cell receptor (beta chain) is drawn from a study of T-cell memory formation after mild COVID-19. Study as a whole: TCR clusters largely stayed donor specific.

Notes on the study in general: CD4+ bias marked clones expanding day 15 to 37, unlike balanced contracting clones.

This CDR3 region has 15 residues. Trimming took 4 bases from V and 2 from J; bases not matched to a gene: 5. Germline values: CDR1 KGHDR, CDR2 SFDVKD. Constant-segment primers and 5'RACE yielded cDNA libraries for TCR alpha and TCR beta, each carrying sample barcodes and UMIs. TCRdb ran MiXCR on the 5' RACE reads and lists one entry per CDR3 protein. The sample yields 530,000 or so distinct CDR3 sequences, around 16% seen once. This clonotype was detected a few times. Its antigen is as yet unknown. The clonotype comes from an adult woman who had mild COVID-19 (a few samples of this study predate the infection). Cell type and time point are not known. V is TRBV24-1 and J is TRBJ2-7; 9 nucleotides agree with TRBD2. Sequenced: PBMCs or a T cell subset sorted from them (not recorded which). In DNA, the CDR3 is TGTGCCACCAGTGACCAGACTAGCGGAGCCTACGAGCAGTACTTC. This gives the protein CATSDQTSGAYEQYF.